The rows below give T cell receptor beta chains drawn from one sample of a study of spatial heterogeneity in lung cancer. TCRdb reanalysed the 5' RACE reads using MiXCR and keeps one entry per CDR3 protein. The sample has 40,000 to 50,000 distinct CDR3 sequences, roughly 15% seen once. This specimen consisted of PBMCs, obtained at surgery. Receptor source: a male donor with early-stage non-small cell lung cancer. The CDR3 runs from the conserved cysteine through the conserved F or W. The D gene is left open where the match is weak. Clone size is given for some rows only: seen once, a few or many times, or a class if the clone is expanded.

size: many; J: TRBJ2-3; D: -; V: TRBV2; CDR3: CASSAAPSQLSTDTQYF; DNA: TGTGCCAGCAGTGCAGCCCCCAGCCAACTAAGCACAGATACGCAGTATTTT
size: -; J: TRBJ1-1; D: -; V: TRBV6-5; CDR3: CASSYSTGLNTEAFF; DNA: TGTGCCAGCAGTTACTCGACGGGGCTGAACACTGAAGCTTTCTTT
size: few; J: TRBJ2-5; D: -; V: TRBV29-1; CDR3: CSVRGTYQETQYF; DNA: TGCAGCGTGAGAGGGACCTACCAAGAGACCCAGTACTTC
size: many; J: TRBJ2-1; D: TRBD2; V: TRBV7-8; CDR3: CASSLLRASGKYNEQFF; DNA: TGTGCCAGCAGCTTACTGCGGGCTAGCGGGAAATACAATGAGCAGTTCTTC
size: many; J: TRBJ1-5; D: TRBD1; V: TRBV5-5; CDR3: CASSGDRERDQPQHF; DNA: TGTGCCAGCAGCGGGGACAGGGAGAGAGATCAGCCCCAGCATTTT
size: few; J: TRBJ2-1; D: -; V: TRBV6-2/TRBV6-3; CDR3: CASSPSPNEQFF; DNA: TGTGCCAGCAGTCCTAGTCCCAATGAGCAGTTCTTC
size: few; J: TRBJ2-7; D: -; V: TRBV10-3; CDR3: CATLNPRGQTTSHHSYEQYF; DNA: TGTGCCACCTTAAATCCCAGAGGACAGACAACCTCCCACCACTCCTACGAGCAGTACTTC
size: -; J: TRBJ2-1; D: -; V: TRBV12-3/TRBV12-4; CDR3: CASSLNGPSYNEQFF; DNA: TGTGCCAGCAGTTTAAACGGGCCCTCCTACAATGAGCAGTTCTTC
size: -; J: TRBJ2-1; D: TRBD2; V: TRBV19; CDR3: CASSVLGGANNEQFF; DNA: TGTGCCAGTAGCGTTTTGGGAGGGGCTAACAATGAGCAGTTCTTC
size: few; J: TRBJ2-3; D: TRBD2; V: TRBV20-1; CDR3: CSASSGGNTDTQYF; DNA: TGCAGTGCGAGTAGCGGGGGGAACACAGATACGCAGTATTTT
size: few; J: TRBJ1-1; D: -; V: TRBV7-3; CDR3: CASSLAGQYTEAFF; DNA: TGTGCCAGCAGCTTAGCTGGACAGTACACTGAAGCTTTCTTT
size: -; J: TRBJ2-2; D: -; V: TRBV11-3; CDR3: CASSLVRDTGELFF; DNA: TGTGCCAGCAGCTTAGTGAGGGATACCGGGGAGCTGTTTTTT
size: many; J: TRBJ2-3; D: TRBD2; V: TRBV28; CDR3: CASSQLAGSTDTQYF; DNA: TGTGCCAGCAGCCAACTAGCGGGTAGCACAGATACGCAGTATTTT
size: -; J: TRBJ2-7; D: TRBD1; V: TRBV29-1; CDR3: CSARRQGVYEQYF; DNA: TGCAGCGCCAGAAGACAGGGGGTCTACGAGCAGTACTTC
size: -; J: TRBJ2-7; D: TRBD2; V: TRBV6-2/TRBV6-3; CDR3: CASSAGTSESWRYEQYF; DNA: TGTGCCAGCAGTGCCGGGACTAGCGAATCGTGGCGCTACGAGCAGTACTTC
size: few; J: TRBJ1-2; D: -; V: TRBV5-1; CDR3: CASSLETELYGYTF; DNA: TGCGCCAGCAGCTTGGAGACAGAGCTCTATGGCTACACCTTC
size: -; J: TRBJ1-1; D: -; V: TRBV7-6; CDR3: CASSLEPQDTEAFF; DNA: TGTGCCAGCAGCTTAGAGCCCCAGGATACTGAAGCTTTCTTT
size: -; J: TRBJ2-7; D: TRBD1; V: TRBV28; CDR3: CASSLGQSGYEQYF; DNA: TGTGCCAGCAGTTTGGGACAGTCCGGGTACGAGCAGTACTTC
size: many; J: TRBJ1-5; D: -; V: TRBV7-9; CDR3: CASSPPGGENQPQHF; DNA: TGTGCCAGCAGCCCACCGGGAGGGGAGAATCAGCCCCAGCATTTT
size: -; J: TRBJ2-7; D: -; V: TRBV15; CDR3: CATSKAPVRGEQYF; DNA: TGTGCCACCAGCAAGGCACCCGTCAGAGGCGAGCAGTACTTC
size: few; J: TRBJ2-7; D: -; V: TRBV6-6; CDR3: CASSYENEQYF; DNA: TGTGCCAGCAGTTACGAAAACGAGCAGTACTTC
size: -; J: TRBJ1-1; D: -; V: TRBV18; CDR3: CASSPRLNTEAFF; DNA: TGTGCCAGCTCACCTAGGCTAAACACTGAAGCTTTCTTT